These T cell receptor beta chains were read from a single sample in a study of blood T cell repertoires in COVID-19. The method was immunoSEQ multiplex PCR; TCRdb's version includes in-frame clones alone and lacks a portion of them. The table records 95,000 to 100,000 clones, 65% to 85% of them present only once. Sequences were obtained from peripheral blood. These receptors were collected from a woman of 80 years or more with acute or convalescent COVID-19. CDR3s include the opening cysteine and the closing phenylalanine or tryptophan. The D gene is left open where the match is weak. Only some rows state a clone size, as once, few, many or a class for expanded clones.

DNA: TGTGCCAGCAGTGCCGCAGGTTCTAACTATGGCTACACCTTC; CDR3: CASSAAGSNYGYTF; size: .; J: TRBJ1-2; V: TRBV2; D: .
DNA: TGTGCCAGCACTCCCTCAGGGGCAAGGAACACTGAAGCTTTCTTT; CDR3: CASTPSGARNTEAFF; size: .; J: TRBJ1-1; V: TRBV5-4; D: .
DNA: TGCGCCAGCAGCCAAGTGGGACAGGGGTCACCCCTCCACTTT; CDR3: CASSQVGQGSPLHF; size: .; J: TRBJ1-6; V: TRBV4-3; D: TRBD1
DNA: TGTGCCAGCAGCCGGAACGGGGGACATCAGCCCCAGCATTTT; CDR3: CASSRNGGHQPQHF; size: .; J: TRBJ1-5; V: TRBV28; D: .
DNA: TGTGCCAGCAGCTTCACTAGCGGGGGGCGCACAGATACGCAGTATTTT; CDR3: CASSFTSGGRTDTQYF; size: .; J: TRBJ2-3; V: TRBV5-4; D: TRBD2
DNA: TGTGCCAGCAGCCAAGAATCCCAGCGGGGGGGGAGAAACATTCAGTACTTC; CDR3: CASSQESQRGGRNIQYF; size: .; J: TRBJ2-4; V: TRBV14; D: TRBD2
DNA: TGTGCCAGCAGCTTCTACGGACAGTACAATGAGCAGTTCTTC; CDR3: CASSFYGQYNEQFF; size: .; J: TRBJ2-1; V: TRBV7-2; D: .
DNA: TGTGCCAGCAGAATCGACGACAGGGGCTATGGCTACACCTTC; CDR3: CASRIDDRGYGYTF; size: .; J: TRBJ1-2; V: TRBV2; D: TRBD1
DNA: TGTGCCAGCAGTTCTGGACTAGCGGGGGGCACAGATACGCAGTATTTT; CDR3: CASSSGLAGGTDTQYF; size: .; J: TRBJ2-3; V: TRBV7-9; D: TRBD2
DNA: TGTGCCAGCAGCCAAGTATCTAGCGGGGGGGGTATTTCGATCTTC; CDR3: CASSQVSSGGGISIF; size: once; J: TRBJ2-1; V: TRBV3-1/TRBV3-2; D: TRBD2
DNA: TGTGCCAGCAGCCCCCTCCGGGACAGGGGCTGGAACACTGAAGCTTTCTTT; CDR3: CASSPLRDRGWNTEAFF; size: .; J: TRBJ1-1; V: TRBV7-2; D: TRBD1
DNA: TGTGCCAGCAGCTTAACGGGACAGGGGTATAACTATGGCTACACCTTC; CDR3: CASSLTGQGYNYGYTF; size: .; J: TRBJ1-2; V: TRBV7-2; D: TRBD1
DNA: TGTGCCAGCAGCTTAGGCCGGGTCGCTTATGGCTACACCTTC; CDR3: CASSLGRVAYGYTF; size: .; J: TRBJ1-2; V: TRBV7-2; D: .
DNA: TGTGCCAGCAGCTTGGGGACAGGCACGACTTTCTTT; CDR3: CASSLGTGTTFF; size: .; J: TRBJ1-1; V: TRBV7-9; D: TRBD1
DNA: TGTGCCAGCAGTTTACAGCAAGCGAACACCGGGGAGCTGTTTTTT; CDR3: CASSLQQANTGELFF; size: .; J: TRBJ2-2; V: TRBV25-1; D: .
DNA: TGTGCCAGCAGCGTAGATCAGTGGGGGGGCCTGCCAGATACGCAGTATTTT; CDR3: CASSVDQWGGLPDTQYF; size: .; J: TRBJ2-3; V: TRBV9; D: .
DNA: TGTGCCAGCAGCCTACGTCGGACAGATGGTAATCAGCCCCAGCATTTT; CDR3: CASSLRRTDGNQPQHF; size: .; J: TRBJ1-5; V: TRBV7-2; D: .
DNA: TGTGCCAGCAGCTTTCAGGCAGGGGCTGAAGCTTTCTTT; CDR3: CASSFQAGAEAFF; size: few; J: TRBJ1-1; V: TRBV5-5; D: .